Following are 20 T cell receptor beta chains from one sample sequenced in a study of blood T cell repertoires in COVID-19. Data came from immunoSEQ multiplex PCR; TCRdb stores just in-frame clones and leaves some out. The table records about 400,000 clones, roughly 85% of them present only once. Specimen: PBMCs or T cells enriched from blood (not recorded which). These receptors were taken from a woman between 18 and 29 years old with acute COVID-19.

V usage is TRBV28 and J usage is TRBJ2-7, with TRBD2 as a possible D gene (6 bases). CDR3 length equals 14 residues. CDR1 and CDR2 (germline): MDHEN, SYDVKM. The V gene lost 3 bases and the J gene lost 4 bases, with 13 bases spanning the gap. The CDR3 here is CASSFPRESYEQYF. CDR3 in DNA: TGTGCCAGCAGTTTTCCCCGGGAGTCGTACGAGCAGTACTTC.

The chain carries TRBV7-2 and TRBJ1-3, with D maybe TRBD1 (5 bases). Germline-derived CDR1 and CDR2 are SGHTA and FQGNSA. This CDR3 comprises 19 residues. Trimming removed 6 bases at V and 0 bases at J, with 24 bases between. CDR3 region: CASSIRDGGDPFSGNTIYF. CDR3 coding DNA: TGTGCCAGCAGTATTAGGGATGGAGGGGATCCTTTCTCTGGAAACACCATATATTTT. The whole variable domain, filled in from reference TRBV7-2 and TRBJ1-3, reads GAGVSQSPSNKVTEKGKDVELRCDPISGHTALYWYRQSLGQGLEFLIYFQGNSAPDKSGLPSDRFSAERTGGSVSTLTIQRTQQEDSAVYLCASSIRDGGDPFSGNTIYFGEGSWLTVV.

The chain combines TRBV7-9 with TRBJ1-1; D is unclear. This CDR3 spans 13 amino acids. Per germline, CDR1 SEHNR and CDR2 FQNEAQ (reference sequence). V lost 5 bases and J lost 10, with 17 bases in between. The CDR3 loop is CASSIDTRYSAFF. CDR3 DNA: TGTGCCAGCAGCATCGATACCCGGTATTCAGCTTTCTTT.

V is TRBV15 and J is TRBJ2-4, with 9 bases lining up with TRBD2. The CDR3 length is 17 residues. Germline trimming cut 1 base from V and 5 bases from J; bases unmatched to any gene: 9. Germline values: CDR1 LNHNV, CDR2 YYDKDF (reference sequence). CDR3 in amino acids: CATSRALREGPQNIQYF. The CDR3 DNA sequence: TGTGCCACCAGCAGAGCGTTGCGGGAGGGCCCCCAAAACATTCAGTACTTC.

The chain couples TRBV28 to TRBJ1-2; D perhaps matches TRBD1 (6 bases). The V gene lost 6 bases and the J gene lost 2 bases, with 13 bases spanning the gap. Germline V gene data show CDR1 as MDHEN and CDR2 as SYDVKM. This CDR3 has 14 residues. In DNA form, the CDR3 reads TGTGCCAGCAGGGGGGCCACTGTCAACTATGGCTACACCTTC. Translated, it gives CASRGATVNYGYTF.

The CDR3, as DNA: TGCGCCAGCAGCCAGGGAGCGGGGGCCGCGAACACCGGGGAGCTGTTTTTT. Its protein product is CASSQGAGAANTGELFF. This chain connects TRBV4-1 to TRBJ2-2; 8 positions match TRBD2. The ends lost 3 bases at V and 0 bases at J; junction bases unmatched: 6. Germline loops: CDR1 MGHRA, CDR2 YSYEKL. This CDR3 spans 17 amino acids.

CDR3 sequence: CASSVADSGNTIYF. The CDR3 DNA is TGTGCCAGCAGCGTCGCAGACTCTGGAAACACCATATATTTT. This sequence joins TRBV9 and TRBJ1-3; D gene ambiguous. The CDR3 runs 14 residues. V lost 2 bases and J lost 0, with 6 bases in between. Germline lookup yields CDR1 SGDLS and CDR2 YYNGEE. The whole variable domain, filled in from reference TRBV9 and TRBJ1-3, reads DSGVTQTPKHLITATGQRVTLRCSPRSGDLSVYWYQQSLDQGLQFLIQYYNGEERAKGNILERFSAQQFPDLHSELNLSSLELGDSALYFCASSVADSGNTIYFGEGSWLTVV.

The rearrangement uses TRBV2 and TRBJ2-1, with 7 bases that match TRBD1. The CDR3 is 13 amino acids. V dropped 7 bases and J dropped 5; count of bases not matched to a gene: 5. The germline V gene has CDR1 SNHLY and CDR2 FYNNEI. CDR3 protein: CASKRTGDNEQFF. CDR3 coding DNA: TGTGCCAGCAAACGTACAGGGGACAATGAGCAGTTCTTC.

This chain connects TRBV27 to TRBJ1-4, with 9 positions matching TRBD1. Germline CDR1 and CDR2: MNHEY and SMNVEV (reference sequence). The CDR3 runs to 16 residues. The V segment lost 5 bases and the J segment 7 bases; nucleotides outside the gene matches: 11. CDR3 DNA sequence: TGTGCCAGCAGTCCCCTCGGGACAGGGTTTTCTGAAAAACTGTTTTTT. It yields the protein CASSPLGTGFSEKLFF. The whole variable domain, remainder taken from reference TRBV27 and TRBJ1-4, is EAQVTQNPRYLITVTGKKLTVTCSQNMNHEYMSWYRQDPGLGLRQIYYSMNVEVTDKGDVPEGYKVSRKEKRNFPLILESPSPNQTSLYFCASSPLGTGFSEKLFFGSGTQLSVL.

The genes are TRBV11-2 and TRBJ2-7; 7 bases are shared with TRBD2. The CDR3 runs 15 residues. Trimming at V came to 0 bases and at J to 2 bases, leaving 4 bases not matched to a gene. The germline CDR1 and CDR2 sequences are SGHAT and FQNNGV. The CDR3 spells CASSLEGSGPYEQYF. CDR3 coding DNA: TGTGCCAGCAGCTTAGAGGGTAGCGGGCCCTACGAGCAGTACTTC.

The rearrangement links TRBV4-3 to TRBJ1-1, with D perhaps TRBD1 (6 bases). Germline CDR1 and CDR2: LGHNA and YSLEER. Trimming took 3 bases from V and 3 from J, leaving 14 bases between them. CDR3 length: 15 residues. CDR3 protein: CASSQATGRDTEAFF. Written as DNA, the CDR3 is TGCGCCAGCAGCCAGGCGACAGGTCGTGACACTGAAGCTTTCTTT.

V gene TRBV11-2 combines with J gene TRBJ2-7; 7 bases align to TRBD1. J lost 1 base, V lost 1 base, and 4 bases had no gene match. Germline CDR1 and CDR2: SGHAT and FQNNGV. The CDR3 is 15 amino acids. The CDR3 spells CASSLVGRGSYEQYF. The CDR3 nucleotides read TGTGCCAGCAGCTTAGTGGGCAGGGGGTCCTACGAGCAGTACTTC.

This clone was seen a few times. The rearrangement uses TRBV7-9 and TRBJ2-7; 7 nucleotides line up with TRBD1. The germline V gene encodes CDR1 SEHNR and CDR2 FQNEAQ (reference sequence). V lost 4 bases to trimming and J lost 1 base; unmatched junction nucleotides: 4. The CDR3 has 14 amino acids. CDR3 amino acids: CASSSRDSSYEQYF. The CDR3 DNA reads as TGTGCCAGCAGCTCCCGGGACAGTTCCTACGAGCAGTACTTC. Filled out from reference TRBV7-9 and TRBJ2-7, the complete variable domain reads DTGVSQNPRHKITKRGQNVTFRCDPISEHNRLYWYRQTLGQGPEFLTYFQNEAQLEKSRLLSDRFSAERPKGSFSTLEIQRTEQGDSAMYLCASSSRDSSYEQYFGPGTRLTVT.

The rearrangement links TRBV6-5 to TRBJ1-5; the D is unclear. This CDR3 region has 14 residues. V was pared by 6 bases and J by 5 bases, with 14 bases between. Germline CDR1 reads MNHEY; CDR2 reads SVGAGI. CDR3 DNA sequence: TGTGCCAGCAGCTTCAGGTTGTCGGATCAGCCCCAGCATTTT. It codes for CASSFRLSDQPQHF.

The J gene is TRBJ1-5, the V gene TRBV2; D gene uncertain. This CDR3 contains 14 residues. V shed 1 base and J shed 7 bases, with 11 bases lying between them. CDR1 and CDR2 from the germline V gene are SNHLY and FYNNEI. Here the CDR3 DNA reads TGTGCCAGCAGTGAAGACGGCAGCGGACAGCCCCAGCATTTT. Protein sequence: CASSEDGSGQPQHF.

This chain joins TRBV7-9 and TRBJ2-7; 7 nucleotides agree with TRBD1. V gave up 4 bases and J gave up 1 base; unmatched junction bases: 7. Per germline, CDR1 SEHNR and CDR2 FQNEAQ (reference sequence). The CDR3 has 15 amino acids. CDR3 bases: TGTGCCAGCAGCTCTGGCCGGGACAGATCCTACGAGCAGTACTTC. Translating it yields CASSSGRDRSYEQYF.

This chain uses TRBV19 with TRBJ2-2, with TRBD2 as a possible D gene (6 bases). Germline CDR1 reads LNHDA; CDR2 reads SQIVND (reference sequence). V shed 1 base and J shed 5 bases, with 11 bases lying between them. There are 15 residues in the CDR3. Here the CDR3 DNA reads TGTGCCAGTAGTATAGGGCGTGGGGGGACCGGGGAGCTGTTTTTT. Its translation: CASSIGRGGTGELFF.

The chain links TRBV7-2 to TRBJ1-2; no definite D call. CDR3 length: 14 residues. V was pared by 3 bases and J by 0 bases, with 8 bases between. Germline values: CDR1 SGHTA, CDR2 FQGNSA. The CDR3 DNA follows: TGTGCCAGCAGCTTGACTGAAGCTAACTATGGCTACACCTTC. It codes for CASSLTEANYGYTF.

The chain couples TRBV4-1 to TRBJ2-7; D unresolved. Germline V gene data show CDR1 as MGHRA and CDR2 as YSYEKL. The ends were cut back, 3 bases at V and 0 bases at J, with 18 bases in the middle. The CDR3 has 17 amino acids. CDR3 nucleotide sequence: TGCGCCAGCAGCCAGCGTCACGAGGCGGCCTACTCCTACGAGCAGTACTTC. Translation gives CASSQRHEAAYSYEQYF.

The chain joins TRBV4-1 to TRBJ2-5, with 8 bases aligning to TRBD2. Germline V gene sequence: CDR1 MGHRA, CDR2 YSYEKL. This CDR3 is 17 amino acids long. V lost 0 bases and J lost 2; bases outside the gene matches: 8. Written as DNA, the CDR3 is TGCGCCAGCAGCCAAGATCAGTTGGCTAGCGGGCAAGAGACCCAGTACTTC. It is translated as CASSQDQLASGQETQYF.